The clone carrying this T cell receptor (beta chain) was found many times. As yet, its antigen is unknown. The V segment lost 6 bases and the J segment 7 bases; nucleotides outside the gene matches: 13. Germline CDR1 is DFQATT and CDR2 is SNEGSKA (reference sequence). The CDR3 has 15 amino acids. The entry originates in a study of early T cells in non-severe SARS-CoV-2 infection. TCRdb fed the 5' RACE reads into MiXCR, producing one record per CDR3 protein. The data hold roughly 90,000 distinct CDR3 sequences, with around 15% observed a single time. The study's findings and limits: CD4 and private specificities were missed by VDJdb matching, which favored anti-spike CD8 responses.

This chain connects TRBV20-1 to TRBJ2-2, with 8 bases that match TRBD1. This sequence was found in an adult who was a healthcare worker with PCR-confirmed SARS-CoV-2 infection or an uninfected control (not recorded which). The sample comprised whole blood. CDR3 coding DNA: TGCAGTGCGGCGAGATCGGACAGGGCTATCGGGGAGCTGTTTTTT. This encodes CSAARSDRAIGELFF.